This T cell receptor beta chain was profiled in a study of shared clonotypes between healthy human individuals. The assay ran at deep level. Sequencing used immunoSEQ multiplex PCR; TCRdb keeps in-frame clones, though not all of them. The sample records about 1.5 million clones, 95% to 99% being singletons. V shed 2 bases and J 0 bases; nucleotides not matched to a gene: 10. CDR3 length: 18 residues. Germline V CDR1 and CDR2: SGHDN, FVKESK. Sequencing input: naive CD4+ T cells sorted from blood. Subset meaning: CD45RA+ positively selected. The J gene is TRBJ2-3, the V gene TRBV14; 8 bases are a match to TRBD2. This sequence was found in a man aged 30-40 years in good health. The CDR3 DNA follows: TGTGCCAGCAGCCAATACCCCATAGCGGGATTAAGCACAGATACGCAGTATTTT. This translates into CASSQYPIAGLSTDTQYF.